Below, 21 T cell receptor beta chains from the same sample are listed, as sequenced in a study of blood T cell repertoires in COVID-19. This table comes from immunoSEQ multiplex PCR, and its TCRdb copy is limited to in-frame clones, with some not included. Of over 200,000 clones in the sample, 88% were seen once. The sequenced sample consisted of peripheral blood. The receptors here all came from a man aged 60 to 75 who had recovered from COVID-19.

The chain links TRBV7-2 to TRBJ1-2, with D perhaps matching TRBD1 (5 bases). This CDR3 spans 14 amino acids. Trimming left V 3 bases short and J 3 bases short, with 11 bases between. Germline values: CDR1 SGHTA, CDR2 FQGNSA. The CDR3 reads CASSFSGGDYGYTF. Written as DNA, the CDR3 is TGTGCCAGCAGCTTTTCCGGGGGGGACTATGGCTACACCTTC.

V gene TRBV6-4 combines with J gene TRBJ2-1, with 13 bases matching TRBD2. Germline CDR1 MRHNA, CDR2 SNTAGT. The CDR3 has 15 amino acids. The junction had 4 bases not matched to a gene; V was cut back by 3 bases and J by 8 bases. In nucleotides, the CDR3 is TGTGCCAGCAGTGAAACTAGCGGGGGGGCCGATGAGCAGTTCTTC. This codes for CASSETSGGADEQFF.

This chain joins TRBV19 and TRBJ1-2; a possible D gene is TRBD1 (5 bases). The germline gives CDR1 LNHDA, CDR2 SQIVND (reference sequence). The V and J ends lost 6 bases and 5 bases respectively, with 19 bases between them. CDR3 length: 15 residues. The CDR3 coding sequence is TGTGCCAGTAGAGGGGCCTACAGTGAGAAATATGGCTACACCTTC. Translated: CASRGAYSEKYGYTF.

The chain carries TRBV2 and TRBJ1-2; maybe TRBD1 (6 bases). This CDR3 is built from 19 residues. V was cut by 8 bases and J by 1 base, with 29 bases left in between. Germline loops: CDR1 SNHLY, CDR2 FYNNEI. Written as DNA, the CDR3 is TGTGCCAGCGGATCCGACGGACAGTTAACTGAAAGCGTTAACTATGGCTACACCTTC. Its translation is CASGSDGQLTESVNYGYTF.

The gene calls are TRBV29-1 and TRBJ1-2, with 7 bases aligning to TRBD1. The junction had 6 bases not matched to a gene; V was cut back by 3 bases and J by 5 bases. This CDR3 contains 13 residues. The germline CDR1 and CDR2 sequences are SQVTM and ANQGSEA. This CDR3 reads CSVDPGGWYGYTF. The CDR3 nucleotides read TGCAGCGTTGATCCAGGGGGGTGGTATGGCTACACCTTC.

The chain uses TRBV7-2 and TRBJ2-7; D not resolved. In germline, CDR1 is SGHTA, CDR2 FQGNSA. The CDR3 consists of 14 residues. Trimming removed 5 bases at V and 3 bases at J, with 14 bases between. The CDR3 protein is CASSTIGSGYEQYF. CDR3 nucleotides: TGTGCCAGCAGCACTATAGGTTCCGGCTACGAGCAGTACTTC.

V and J are TRBV12-3 or TRBV12-4 and TRBJ1-2, with D perhaps matching TRBD1 (5 bases). CDR3 length equals 13 residues. The V end was cut by 8 bases, the J end by 6 bases, with 16 bases between. CDR3 DNA sequence: TGTGCCAGCCGCGTGGCAGGGAACGATGGCTACACCTTC. Protein sequence: CASRVAGNDGYTF.

V is TRBV19 and J is TRBJ2-2, with 9 nucleotides matching TRBD1. CDR1 and CDR2 (germline): LNHDA, SQIVND (reference sequence). The CDR3 length is 19 residues. V lost 5 bases to trimming and J lost 7 bases; unmatched junction nucleotides: 20. CDR3 bases: TGTGCCAGTAGTGCCTCCTTTGTACAGGGGGCTAGAGGAGGCGGGGAGCTGTTTTTT. This encodes CASSASFVQGARGGGELFF.

The chain has TRBV5-6 and TRBJ2-2; D is unclear. The CDR3 is made up of 15 amino acids. With 2 bases removed from V and 6 bases from J, the gap between germline ends came to 14 bases. Per the germline V gene, CDR1 is SGHDT and CDR2 is YYEEEE. CDR3 residues: CASSFRLGVAGELFF. The CDR3 nucleotides are TGTGCCAGCAGCTTCCGACTGGGTGTGGCCGGGGAGCTGTTTTTT.

Ten or more counts support this clone. The chain employs TRBV2 and TRBJ2-7; TRBD2 might be the D (6 bases). CDR1 SNHLY and CDR2 FYNNEI come from the germline V gene. This CDR3 comprises 12 residues. The V and J ends lost 5 bases and 3 bases respectively, with 8 bases between them. Written as DNA, the CDR3 is TGTGCCAGCAGTTCGGGGGTCTACGAGCAGTACTTC. Its translation is CASSSGVYEQYF.

The chain employs TRBV6-4 and TRBJ2-1, with D unclear. Germline values: CDR1 MRHNA, CDR2 SNTAGT. Trimming shortened V by 5 bases and J by 2 bases, and 13 bases separated the two germline ends. The CDR3 has 15 residues. The CDR3 loop is CASSYIASPYNEQFF. The CDR3 DNA reads as TGTGCCAGCAGTTACATAGCCTCCCCCTACAATGAGCAGTTCTTC.

The genes are TRBV11-2 and TRBJ1-1; D might be TRBD1 (6 bases). CDR1 SGHAT and CDR2 FQNNGV come from the germline V gene. The CDR3 sequence is 13 residues long. Trimming left V 0 bases short and J 8 bases short, with 10 bases between. CDR3 nucleotides: TGTGCCAGCAGCTTAGACAGGGGAAGGGAAGCTTTCTTT. Amino acid sequence: CASSLDRGREAFF. The full variable domain, in which reference TRBV11-2 and TRBJ1-1 provide the parts outside the CDR3, is EAGVAQSPRYKIIEKRQSVAFWCNPISGHATLYWYQQILGQGPKLLIQFQNNGVVDDSQLPKDRFSAERLKGVDSTLKIQPAKLEDSAVYLCASSLDRGREAFFGQGTRLTVV.

The chain uses TRBV19 and TRBJ2-4, with TRBD1 matching over 10 bases. This CDR3 is built from 15 residues. CDR1 LNHDA and CDR2 SQIVND come from the germline V gene (reference sequence). V trimming: 6 bases; J trimming: 0 bases; junction bases outside the gene matches: 2. CDR3 sequence reads: CASRTGGEAKNIQYF. The CDR3 bases are TGTGCCAGTAGGACAGGGGGCGAAGCCAAAAACATTCAGTACTTC.

This sequence joins TRBV3-1 (or the pseudogene TRBV3-2) and TRBJ2-3; 13 bases are a match to TRBD2. J gave up 1 base and V 7 bases, and 11 bases lay outside the gene matches. Germline CDR1 and CDR2: LGHDT and YNNKEL (reference sequence). The CDR3 runs 18 residues. In DNA form, the CDR3 reads TGTGCCAGCACCCTGGGGACTAGCGGGGCCAGAGGCACAGATACGCAGTATTTT. Its translation is CASTLGTSGARGTDTQYF.

The chain uses TRBV5-5 and TRBJ2-3; TRBD2 might be the D (6 bases). Between the trimmed V and J ends, which lost 0 bases and 5 bases, there was a span of 10 bases. The CDR3 runs 14 residues. Germline CDR1 is SGHKS and CDR2 is YYEKEE (reference sequence). This CDR3 is CASSLDGRIDTQYF. In DNA, the CDR3 is TGTGCCAGCAGCTTGGATGGGAGGATAGATACGCAGTATTTT.

The chain has TRBV12-3 or TRBV12-4 and TRBJ1-4, with 7 bases matching TRBD1. The CDR3 is 13 residues long. With 6 bases clipped from V and 4 bases from J, the junction kept 2 bases outside the gene matches. The CDR3 DNA is TGTGCCAGCAGGGGGACAGATAATGAAAAACTGTTTTTT. Encoded protein: CASRGTDNEKLFF.

The CDR3 DNA sequence: TGTGCCAGCAAGTGGGTCCAGGGCGGTGAAAAACTGTTTTTT. Amino acid sequence: CASKWVQGGEKLFF. J is TRBJ1-4 and V is TRBV2; possibly TRBD1 for D (5 bases). The germline V gene encodes CDR1 SNHLY and CDR2 FYNNEI. The CDR3 has 14 amino acids. Trimming took 7 bases from V and 7 from J, leaving 16 bases between them.

This clone was seen once. The chain couples TRBV10-3 to TRBJ2-7; 9 bases align to TRBD1. The germline V gene encodes CDR1 ENHRY and CDR2 SYGVKD. Trimming cost V 2 bases and J 3 bases; bases outside gene matches: 2. The CDR3 spans 14 residues. In DNA form, the CDR3 reads TGTGCCATCAGTGAGGGGGACAGGGTCTACGAGCAGTACTTC. Translated, it gives CAISEGDRVYEQYF.

V gene TRBV4-2 combines with J gene TRBJ1-5; D is perhaps TRBD1 (5 bases). V lost 1 base to trimming and J lost 1 base, with 11 bases between them. Germline values: CDR1 LGHNA, CDR2 YNFKEQ. The CDR3 covers 16 residues. The CDR3 here is CASSQARGGSNQPQHF. The DNA of the CDR3 is TGTGCCAGCAGCCAAGCTCGGGGGGGGAGCAATCAGCCCCAGCATTTT.

The chain combines TRBV19 with TRBJ1-5, with 7 bases that match TRBD1. This CDR3 is 13 amino acids long. The germline CDR1 and CDR2 sequences are LNHDA and SQIVND (reference sequence). V lost 8 bases and J lost 5; bases outside the gene matches: 6. CDR3 bases: TGTGCCAGTTCCGACAGGGCATATCAGCCCCAGCATTTT. Amino acids: CASSDRAYQPQHF.

The chain carries TRBV5-1 and TRBJ2-3; D ambiguous. V lost 5 bases and J 0 bases, leaving 4 bases between the germline ends. The germline CDR1 and CDR2 sequences are SGHRS and YFSETQ. The CDR3 is made up of 12 amino acids. CDR3 nucleotide sequence: TGCGCCAGCAGGCGGAGCACAGATACGCAGTATTTT. It yields the protein CASRRSTDTQYF.